This T cell receptor beta chain was found in a study of T-cell memory formation after mild COVID-19. A note on this clonotype: What it recognizes is unknown.

The authors produced TCR alpha and TCR beta cDNA libraries with sample barcodes and UMIs by 5'RACE using constant-segment primers. TCRdb used MiXCR to reprocess the 5' RACE reads, holding one entry per CDR3 protein. The sample lists around 310,000 distinct CDR3 sequences, roughly 15% occurring once. The length of the CDR3 is 14 residues. The V gene end was trimmed by 5 bases and the J gene end by 12 bases; junction bases not matched to a gene: 11. Germline V gene data show CDR1 as SGDLS and CDR2 as YYNGEE. Study observations and caveats: The study found contracting CD4+ clones mainly in CM and EM and contracting CD8+ clones in EMRA. Pre-infection memory carried some responding clones, suggesting that cross-reactive memory joined. SARS-CoV-2 specificity of second-wave clones peaking day 37 was unconfirmed.

Input material: PBMCs or a T cell subset sorted from them (not recorded which). The chain employs TRBV9 and TRBJ2-1; TRBD1 matches at 10 bases. The source of this sequence is a man aged 18 to 29 who had mild COVID-19 (a few samples of this study predate the infection). Cell type and time point are not known. The CDR3 sequence is CASSRPGQGSGQFF. CDR3 DNA: TGTGCCAGCAGTCGTCCGGGACAGGGGAGTGGGCAGTTCTTC.